The 22 T cell receptor beta chains below were found in one sample sequenced in a study of blood T cell repertoires in COVID-19 (dated by TCRdb to 2020 to 2022). Receptor libraries were prepared by the immunoSEQ multiplex PCR assay. Drawn from immuneACCESS, this table holds only the in-frame rearrangements with V and J called that TCRdb kept. Clones are partly lost; checked studies trace under half to an unresolved V gene and leave the rest unexplained. This sample is represented by 200,000 or so clones; 80% to 90% of them were singletons. Jointly, the top ten make up around 3.8% of the sample. Sequenced material: PBMCs or T cells enriched from blood (not recorded which). These receptors all come from a woman between 40 and 50 years old with acute COVID-19.

In its sample, this clone was seen once. The chain couples TRBV19 to TRBJ2-7; 12 positions match TRBD2. Per the germline V gene, CDR1 is LNHDA and CDR2 is SQIVND (reference sequence). This CDR3 comprises 14 residues. With V trimmed by 8 bases and J by 4 bases, 6 bases remained unmatched. The CDR3 nucleotides are TGTGCCAGTCGGGGGACTAGCGGGTCTTACGAGCAGTACGTC. Translating gives CASRGTSGSYEQYV.

This clone was found a few times. V and J are TRBV14 and TRBJ1-1; no reliable D call. The ends were cut back, 0 bases at V and 3 bases at J, with 5 bases in the middle. This CDR3 comprises 13 residues. The germline gives CDR1 SGHDN, CDR2 FVKESK. In DNA form, the CDR3 reads TGTGCCAGCAGCCAAGACACAGACACTGAAGCTTTCTTT. Translating gives CASSQDTDTEAFF.

The V call is TRBV19, the J call TRBJ1-2; D remains unclear. Trimming removed 0 bases from V and 4 bases from J, with 12 bases in between. The CDR3 runs 15 residues. Germline CDR1 LNHDA, CDR2 SQIVND (reference sequence). CDR3 loop: CASSIDRRGLYGYTF. CDR3 DNA sequence: TGTGCCAGTAGTATAGATCGTCGGGGTCTCTATGGCTACACCTTC. Together with reference TRBV19 and TRBJ1-2, the CDR3 gives the full variable domain: DGGITQSPKYLFRKEGQNVTLSCEQNLNHDAMYWYRQDPGQGLRLIYYSQIVNDFQKGDIAEGYSVSREKKESFPLTVTSAQKNPTAFYLCASSIDRRGLYGYTFGSGTRLTVV.

The chain recombines TRBV9 with TRBJ1-1; 10 nucleotides align to TRBD1. The CDR3 totals 15 residues. Per the germline V gene, CDR1 is SGDLS and CDR2 is YYNGEE. V shed 0 bases, J shed 3 bases, and the junction held 2 bases outside the gene matches. The CDR3 DNA is TGTGCCAGCAGCGTAGGGACAGGGGGTGACACTGAAGCTTTCTTT. This codes for CASSVGTGGDTEAFF. The whole variable domain, filled in from reference TRBV9 and TRBJ1-1, reads DSGVTQTPKHLITATGQRVTLRCSPRSGDLSVYWYQQSLDQGLQFLIQYYNGEERAKGNILERFSAQQFPDLHSELNLSSLELGDSALYFCASSVGTGGDTEAFFGQGTRLTVV.

The V and J genes are TRBV24-1 and TRBJ2-3, with 10 bases matching TRBD1. The CDR3 is 15 amino acids. Germline CDR1 reads KGHDR; CDR2 reads SFDVKD. V lost 4 bases, J lost 3 bases, and 3 bases stayed unmatched. This CDR3 is CATSDRQGATDTQYF. The CDR3 DNA is TGTGCCACCAGTGACCGACAGGGGGCGACAGATACGCAGTATTTT.

The chain carries TRBV29-1 and TRBJ1-1, with D possibly TRBD1 on 6 matching bases. This CDR3 has 13 amino acids. Germline V CDR1 and CDR2: SQVTM, ANQGSEA. V dropped 2 bases and J dropped 2 bases, with 9 bases sitting between them. Here the CDR3 reads CSVEKDSNTEAFF. In DNA, the CDR3 is TGCAGCGTTGAAAAGGACAGTAACACTGAAGCTTTCTTT.

The chain recombines TRBV25-1 with TRBJ2-5, with 14 bases aligning to TRBD2. J was trimmed by 2 bases and V by 6 bases; bases with no gene match: 8. CDR1 MGHDK and CDR2 SYGVNS come from the germline V gene. The CDR3 has 17 amino acids. The CDR3 bases are TGTGCCAGCAGAGAGACTAGCGGGGGGGCAGGGCAAGAGACCCAGTACTTC. Translating it yields CASRETSGGAGQETQYF.

The V call is TRBV6-5, the J call TRBJ1-6, with 8 nucleotides matching TRBD1. The CDR3 contains 13 residues. CDR1 and CDR2 from the germline V gene are MNHEY and SVGAGI. V lost 6 bases, J lost 8 bases, and 3 bases stayed unmatched. The CDR3 loop reads CASRDRADSPLHF. The CDR3 bases are TGTGCCAGCAGGGACAGGGCTGATTCACCCCTCCACTTT.

The CDR3 nucleotides are TGTGCCAGCAGCCGGGGATTCGAGGGGGGGCCCGCCCATACGCAGTATTTT. Its translation is CASSRGFEGGPAHTQYF. V gene TRBV3-1 (or the pseudogene TRBV3-2) combines with J gene TRBJ2-3; possibly TRBD2 for D (7 bases). The germline V gene has CDR1 LGHDT and CDR2 YNNKEL (reference sequence). The CDR3 sequence is 17 residues long. Trimming cost V 4 bases and J 7 bases, with 24 bases left between them.

This clone was observed a single time. This chain joins TRBV27 and TRBJ1-5; TRBD1 agrees at 8 bases. V trimming: 5 bases; J trimming: 5 bases; junction bases outside the gene matches: 11. The length of the CDR3 is 16 residues. Germline lookup yields CDR1 MNHEY and CDR2 SMNVEV (reference sequence). The CDR3 DNA follows: TGTGCCAGCAGTCCCTCGACAGGGGTTGCGGATCAGCCCCAGCATTTT. Translation: CASSPSTGVADQPQHF.

V is TRBV27 and J is TRBJ1-5; D may be TRBD1 (5 bases). The CDR3 consists of 14 residues. V was trimmed by 6 bases and J by 2 bases, leaving 11 bases between them. Germline lookup yields CDR1 MNHEY and CDR2 SMNVEV (reference sequence). The CDR3 DNA reads TGTGCCAGCAGGGTAGGGGTCGGCAATCAGCCCCAGCATTTT. As protein: CASRVGVGNQPQHF.

J is TRBJ2-5 and V is TRBV3-1 (or the pseudogene TRBV3-2), with D tentatively TRBD1 (6 bases). CDR3 length: 14 residues. Germline V gene lookup returns CDR1 LGHDT and CDR2 YNNKEL (reference sequence). With 0 bases removed from V and 6 bases from J, the gap between germline ends came to 11 bases. The CDR3 DNA reads TGTGCCAGCAGCCAAGATCCGGGACAAAAGACCCAGTACTTC. This encodes CASSQDPGQKTQYF.

V is TRBV5-1 and J is TRBJ2-2; possibly TRBD2 for D (6 bases). Trimming shortened V by 7 bases and J by 0 bases, and 10 bases separated the two germline ends. The germline gives CDR1 SGHRS, CDR2 YFSETQ. The CDR3 covers 14 residues. CDR3 DNA sequence: TGCGCCAGCGGACGGGAGACGAACACCGGGGAGCTGTTTTTT. Protein sequence: CASGRETNTGELFF.

The rearrangement links TRBV5-1 to TRBJ2-1, with D maybe TRBD1 (6 bases). The V end was cut by 0 bases, the J end by 6 bases, with 13 bases between. Germline V gene lookup returns CDR1 SGHRS and CDR2 YFSETQ. The CDR3 covers 15 residues. The DNA of the CDR3 is TGCGCCAGCAGCTTGGGGGTGTGGGGGCGCAATGAGCAGTTCTTC. The encoded protein is CASSLGVWGRNEQFF.

This chain uses TRBV29-1 with TRBJ1-3; TRBD1 matches 7 bases. The germline gives CDR1 SQVTM, CDR2 ANQGSEA. With V trimmed by 7 bases and J by 4 bases, 4 bases remained unmatched. The CDR3 length is 12 residues. The DNA for the CDR3 is TGCAGCGGAACGGACAGGGGAAACACCATATATTTT. It translates to CSGTDRGNTIYF.

The chain uses TRBV25-1 and TRBJ1-1; TRBD1 matches 7 bases. The CDR3 runs to 13 residues. The V segment lost 6 bases and the J segment 6 bases; nucleotides outside the gene matches: 7. CDR1 MGHDK and CDR2 SYGVNS come from the germline V gene. CDR3 sequence (DNA): TGTGCCAGCAGAGCTAACAGGGGCCCTGAAGCTTTCTTT. It is translated as CASRANRGPEAFF.

V and J are TRBV3-1 (or the pseudogene TRBV3-2) and TRBJ1-2; perhaps TRBD1 as D (6 bases). With 4 bases removed from V and 2 bases from J, the gap between germline ends came to 11 bases. Germline V gives CDR1 LGHDT, CDR2 YNNKEL (reference sequence). The CDR3 loop spans 14 amino acids. The CDR3 region is CASSRGQSNYGYTF. Written as DNA, the CDR3 is TGTGCCAGCAGCCGAGGACAGTCGAACTATGGCTACACCTTC.

This chain connects TRBV30 to TRBJ1-6; no clear D gene. Germline V CDR1 and CDR2: GTSNPN, SVGIG (reference sequence). The CDR3 spans 11 residues. V was cut by 3 bases and J by 14 bases, with 11 bases left in between. The CDR3 sequence: CAWRPGSALHF. The CDR3, as DNA: TGTGCCTGGAGGCCGGGTTCGGCCCTCCACTTT.

J is TRBJ1-1 and V is TRBV19; the D is unclear. Trimming stripped 3 bases from V and 1 base from J, with 6 bases between. The CDR3 runs to 13 residues. Germline CDR1 is LNHDA and CDR2 is SQIVND (reference sequence). DNA of the CDR3: TGTGCCAGTAGTATGAACGGGAACACTGAAGCTTTCTTT. It codes for CASSMNGNTEAFF. Complete variable domain (other parts from reference TRBV19 and TRBJ1-1): DGGITQSPKYLFRKEGQNVTLSCEQNLNHDAMYWYRQDPGQGLRLIYYSQIVNDFQKGDIAEGYSVSREKKESFPLTVTSAQKNPTAFYLCASSMNGNTEAFFGQGTRLTVV.

The CDR3 here is CASSRSREEEGTEAFF. CDR3 bases: TGTGCCAGCTCACGGAGCCGGGAGGAGGAGGGCACTGAAGCTTTCTTT. This chain uses TRBV18 with TRBJ1-1; D call uncertain. This CDR3 has 16 residues. Germline values: CDR1 KGHSH, CDR2 LQKENI. V was shortened by 4 bases and J by 4 bases, with 19 bases between the two germline ends.

V usage is TRBV5-1 and J usage is TRBJ2-1, with 12 bases matching TRBD2. The CDR3 is made up of 15 amino acids. Germline loops: CDR1 SGHRS, CDR2 YFSETQ. After removal of 7 bases from V and 7 bases from J, the junction contained 9 bases not matched to a gene. Here the CDR3 DNA reads TGCGCCAGCGGGCTAGCGGGGGGGCCTCAAAATGAGCAGTTCTTC. Its protein product is CASGLAGGPQNEQFF. The variable domain in full, with the rest retrieved from reference TRBV5-1 and TRBJ2-1, is KAGVTQTPRYLIKTRGQQVTLSCSPISGHRSVSWYQQTPGQGLQFLFEYFSETQRNKGNFPGRFSGRQFSNSRSEMNVSTLELGDSALYLCASGLAGGPQNEQFFGPGTRLTVL.

This clone was detected only once. The V and J genes are TRBV5-6 and TRBJ1-2, with 7 bases fitting TRBD1. The CDR3 is made up of 15 amino acids. The germline CDR1 and CDR2 sequences are SGHDT and YYEEEE. The V gene end was trimmed by 1 base and the J gene end by 7 bases; junction bases not matched to a gene: 10. The CDR3 spells CASSLLDAGGFGYTF. CDR3 coding DNA: TGTGCCAGCAGCTTGTTGGATGCAGGGGGATTTGGCTACACCTTC.